This T cell receptor (beta chain) was sequenced in a study of T cell responses to AZD1222 COVID-19 vaccine. Study outcomes and limitations: The peak T cell response came first, and repertoires were sampled only after it. White British donors predominated, females outnumbered males, and clonal diversity was possibly underestimated. Two doses of AZD1222 preceded a rise in Spike-specific TCR breadth and depth. Spike-spanning, vaccine-associated CD4 TCRs were dominant at 160-218 and 743-854.

TCRdb's copy holds only in-frame clones and misses some; the assay was immunoSEQ multiplex PCR. The sample yields around 170,000 clones, roughly 91% seen once. With 8 bases removed from V and 0 bases from J, the gap between germline ends came to 13 bases. This CDR3 comprises 14 residues. The germline V gene encodes CDR1 LNHDA and CDR2 SQIVND (reference sequence). As to this clone: Its matching antigen is unknown.

The TCR originated in an adult in good health. The J gene is TRBJ1-2, the V gene TRBV19; D is undetermined. Specimen: peripheral blood, collected on day 0 of AZD1222 vaccination. CDR3 sequence reads: CASSIQTANYGYTF. The CDR3 DNA reads TGTGCCAGTTCAATACAGACTGCTAACTATGGCTACACCTTC.